This TCR beta chain was obtained from a study of blood T cell repertoires in COVID-19 (TCRdb year 2020). Broadly, across the study: Samples from collaborators originated in the United States, Italy and Spain and spanned both the acute and convalescent phases of COVID-19. The prospective study material was composed of cDNA or gDNA derived from T cells, B-cell-depleted T cells, or PBMCs. The dataset comprised deeply sampled blood TCRbeta repertoires from subjects exposed to, actively infected with, or recovered from COVID-19. The repertoires were released in a freely available public database meant as a resource for research on the immune response to SARS-CoV-2. Samples came from the ongoing ImmuneRACE study (first 160 participants) plus 1,254 subjects from 6 global collaborators. Sample metadata almost always included a de-identified subject ID, COVID-19 status, age in years and sex. HLA class I and class II types, where available, came from metadata supplied by the sample provider rather than from assay-based typing.

General study outcomes and caveats: The quantity of clinical and demographic metadata differed by source and by participant and was supplied without curation.

Note on this clone: What antigen it recognizes has not been identified. Base qualities are not recorded, but no much larger clone differs from it by a single base.

The CDR3 runs 15 residues from the cysteine to the phenylalanine. Just CDR3 DNA is preserved here, 45 bases in frame from base 1. V gives up 0 bases and J gives up 4 bases, and the segment between their germline ends measures 11 bases. As encoded in the germline V gene, CDR1 is SGDLS while CDR2 is YYNGEE. Whole blood was collected in K2EDTA tubes by collaborating institutions according to the institutions' own protocols. For TCRbeta analysis, collaborators shipped samples in one of three forms: frozen whole blood, isolated PBMCs, or DNA extracted from either of those sample types. The immunoSEQ Assay, a bias-controlled multiplex PCR, was used to amplify TCRbeta CDR3 regions from genomic DNA. The published analysis was carried out like this. The number of nucleated cells in each sample was estimated by amplification of reference gene primers within the assay. To quantify the absolute abundance of each unique TCRbeta CDR3 rearrangement, sequence reads were collapsed and filtered. For each sample, productive Simpson clonality was calculated by taking the square root of Simpson's diversity index across productive rearrangements. This immuneACCESS table, as held by TCRdb, lists in-frame sequences with V and J called but not all clones. Of the missing ones, under half trace to an unresolved V gene in checked studies; the others have no known cause. The V and J calls and clone size were taken over from that table, and D and trimming were inferred from the DNA. The sample includes about 110,000 clones, with around 90% observed a single time. Clones ranked in the top ten supply roughly 2.3% of the sample.

The rearrangement combines TRBV9 with TRBJ1-5; the D gene identity is not certain. Input material: peripheral blood. This sequence originates from a human donor in a cohort sampled during active COVID-19. The CDR3 reads CASSVDSGFNQPQHF. The DNA sequence reads TGTGCCAGCAGCGTAGACTCAGGCTTTAATCAGCCCCAGCATTTT.